The present TCR beta chain was sequenced within a study of cytomegalovirus exposure and HLA in healthy donors. Study-wide context: Approximately 190 million T cells yielded 100 million or so unique TCR beta sequences, as an earlier analysis found. Overall study results and limits: Presence/absence analyses treated sequencing depth as roughly uniform across donors.

The length of the CDR3 is 16 residues. Germline loops: CDR1 MDHEN, CDR2 SYDVKM. V dropped 2 bases and J dropped 7 bases, with 19 bases sitting between them. The PCR contained 60 Vbeta and 13 Jbeta primers. Some clones are missing from TCRdb's copy, which holds only in-frame ones; the method was immunoSEQ multiplex PCR. The table lists fewer than 250,000 clones, roughly 80% of them singletons. Details on this clone: Its antigen is not known.

The rearrangement uses TRBV28 and TRBJ2-3; possibly TRBD2 for D (6 bases). This clonotype was obtained from a man aged 35 to 55 in good health and CMV-seronegative. The sample comprised PBMCs. CDR3 region: CASSLPGTLRKHTQYF. Here the CDR3 DNA reads TGTGCCAGCAGTTTACCCGGGACTTTGAGAAAGCATACGCAGTATTTT.